A single sample gave rise to the 30 T cell receptor beta chains below, sequenced in a study of identical twins (dated by TCRdb to the mid-2010s). Libraries were made using 5' RACE. TCRdb records Illumina HiSeq 2000 as the sequencer. Using fastp trimming at Q25 and MiXCR clonotype assembly, TCRdb reanalyzed the public sequencing data and kept in-frame beta chains. Rows with a matching CDR3 protein are joined into one entry that keeps the most common DNA and genes. The sample data list some 570,000 distinct CDR3 sequences, and approximately 20% of these were observed just once. The top ten clonotypes cover approximately 0.52% of the sample. A further study also used this sample, focusing on yellow fever vaccine responses in identical twins.

The sample consisted of CD4+ T cells sorted from blood. The source is a woman in her late teens or twenties in good health.

This chain links TRBV28 with TRBJ2-7; TRBD1 is a possible D gene (6 bases). This CDR3 is 12 amino acids long. The germline V and J ends were trimmed by 3 bases and 7 bases, with 10 bases remaining between them. The germline gives CDR1 MDHEN, CDR2 SYDVKM. The CDR3 sequence: CASSLGRGEQYV. CDR3 in DNA: TGTGCCAGCAGTTTGGGCAGGGGTGAGCAGTACGTC.

This chain joins TRBV20-1 and TRBJ2-7, with D unresolved. CDR1 DFQATT and CDR2 SNEGSKA come from the germline V gene (reference sequence). V was clipped by 0 bases and J by 3 bases, with 6 bases between them. The CDR3 is 12 amino acids. The CDR3 DNA sequence: TGCAGTGCTAGAGACCTCGTCTACGAGCAGTACTTC. Encoded protein: CSARDLVYEQYF.

This clonotype has a handful of counts. The gene calls are TRBV2 and TRBJ2-1, with a possible D match to TRBD1 (6 bases). The CDR3 is 14 residues long. Trimming left V 7 bases short and J 5 bases short, with 15 bases between. The V gene's germline CDR1 is SNHLY and CDR2 FYNNEI. This CDR3 reads CASKYGTHDNEQFF. The CDR3 DNA reads TGTGCCAGCAAGTACGGGACACACGACAATGAGCAGTTCTTC.

This CDR3 is CASSSGINEQFF. CDR3 in DNA: TGTGCCAGCAGCTCGGGGATTAATGAGCAGTTCTTC. The gene calls are TRBV11-3 and TRBJ2-1; a possible D gene is TRBD2 (5 bases). CDR1 is SGHNT and CDR2 is YENEEA in the germline V gene. Trimming removed 4 bases at V and 7 bases at J, with 8 bases between. The CDR3 contains 12 residues.

The rearrangement links TRBV4-1 to TRBJ2-7; TRBD2 agrees at 11 bases. The germline CDR1 and CDR2 sequences are MGHRA and YSYEKL. With V trimmed by 0 bases and J by 3 bases, 16 bases remained unmatched. The CDR3 runs to 20 residues. The CDR3 DNA sequence: TGCGCCAGCAGCCAAGATTCGAGAACGGGTACTAGCGGGAGCCGCTACGAGCAGTACTTC. Amino acid sequence: CASSQDSRTGTSGSRYEQYF.

The chain carries TRBV6-5 and TRBJ2-5, with 7 bases matching TRBD1. The germline gives CDR1 MNHEY, CDR2 SVGAGI. V shed 6 bases and J 7 bases; nucleotides not matched to a gene: 8. This CDR3 region has 13 residues. The CDR3 spells CASSLDRVGTQYF. The CDR3 DNA is TGTGCCAGCAGCTTAGACAGGGTTGGGACCCAGTACTTC.

This clonotype was seen many times. J is TRBJ1-2 and V is TRBV18, with D maybe TRBD1 (6 bases). Germline V gene lookup returns CDR1 KGHSH and CDR2 LQKENI. The CDR3 length is 15 residues. Trimming stripped 3 bases from V and 4 bases from J, with 15 bases between. The CDR3 is CASSPFDRNLYGYTF. The CDR3 coding sequence is TGTGCCAGCTCACCGTTCGACAGGAACCTCTATGGCTACACCTTC.

The chain recombines TRBV5-1 with TRBJ2-4, with 7 bases that match TRBD2. CDR3 length: 16 residues. Germline V CDR1 and CDR2: SGHRS, YFSETQ. V was clipped by 2 bases and J by 2 bases; unmatched bases: 7. This chain's CDR3 is CASSLGGSRTKNIQYF. In nucleotides, the CDR3 is TGCGCCAGCAGCTTAGGCGGGAGTCGAACCAAAAACATTCAGTACTTC.

This chain links TRBV5-1 with TRBJ1-2; possible D gene TRBD1, 6 bases. V was shortened by 4 bases and J by 7 bases, with 14 bases between the two germline ends. CDR1 is SGHRS, CDR2 YFSETQ, per germline. The CDR3 length is 13 residues. The CDR3 reads CASSGTGLGGYTF. CDR3 DNA: TGCGCCAGCAGCGGCACAGGGCTAGGTGGCTACACCTTC.

The V and J genes are TRBV6-4 and TRBJ1-2; 12 nucleotides line up with TRBD1. From germline, CDR1 is MRHNA and CDR2 SNTAGT. J lost 8 bases, V lost 6 bases, and 10 bases had no gene match. The CDR3 is 15 residues long. The CDR3 loop reads CASRTLGQGASGYTF. The CDR3 bases are TGTGCCAGCAGGACACTGGGACAGGGGGCCAGCGGCTACACCTTC.

This clonotype has more than one count but fewer than ten. The chain carries TRBV20-1 and TRBJ2-3, with unresolved D. This CDR3 comprises 15 residues. V lost 0 bases to trimming and J lost 3 bases, with 13 bases between them. Germline V lookup: CDR1 DFQATT, CDR2 SNEGSKA (reference sequence). The CDR3 is CSARDFRLKTDTQYF. In DNA, the CDR3 is TGCAGTGCTAGAGACTTCAGGTTGAAGACAGATACGCAGTATTTT.

This clonotype was observed a handful of times. The chain recombines TRBV6-5 with TRBJ2-1; 9 bases align to TRBD2. In germline, CDR1 is MNHEY, CDR2 SVGAGI. The CDR3 loop spans 18 amino acids. J gave up 5 bases and V 0 bases, and 11 bases lay outside the gene matches. The CDR3 protein is CASSYSGPGLAGNNEQFF. The CDR3 bases are TGTGCCAGCAGTTACTCGGGCCCCGGGCTAGCGGGGAACAATGAGCAGTTCTTC.

The V gene is TRBV7-2, the J gene TRBJ2-3; TRBD2 matches at 8 bases. The junction had 8 bases not matched to a gene; V was cut back by 5 bases and J by 7 bases. The CDR3 contains 14 residues. Germline V lookup: CDR1 SGHTA, CDR2 FQGNSA. The CDR3 coding sequence is TGTGCCAGCAGCCTCGGGGGGGCCGTGAATACGCAGTATTTT. As protein: CASSLGGAVNTQYF.

The chain is built from TRBV24-1 and TRBJ2-1; D might be TRBD1 (6 bases). Trimming pared 2 bases from V and 3 bases from J, leaving 7 bases between. CDR1 is KGHDR, CDR2 SFDVKD, per germline. The CDR3 loop spans 14 amino acids. CDR3 bases: TGTGCCACCAGTGATTACAGGGACTACAATGAGCAGTTCTTC. Amino acids: CATSDYRDYNEQFF.

This clonotype was picked up a small number of times. The rearrangement links TRBV11-2 to TRBJ2-2, with D perhaps TRBD2 (5 bases). Trimming shortened V by 5 bases and J by 4 bases, and 17 bases separated the two germline ends. Germline CDR1 is SGHAT and CDR2 is FQNNGV. The CDR3 is 16 amino acids. DNA for the CDR3: TGTGCCAGCAGCCTACGTATGGCGGCGGGCACCGGGGAGCTGTTTTTT. This translates into CASSLRMAAGTGELFF. The entire variable domain, with the rest obtained from reference TRBV11-2 and TRBJ2-2, is as follows: EAGVAQSPRYKIIEKRQSVAFWCNPISGHATLYWYQQILGQGPKLLIQFQNNGVVDDSQLPKDRFSAERLKGVDSTLKIQPAKLEDSAVYLCASSLRMAAGTGELFFGEGSRLTVL.

This chain joins TRBV24-1 and TRBJ2-1, with TRBD2 identical over 10 bases. Germline V gene data show CDR1 as KGHDR and CDR2 as SFDVKD. The CDR3 has 13 residues. Trimming cost V 7 bases and J 10 bases; bases outside gene matches: 6. The CDR3 reads CATRASGSYEQFF. DNA of the CDR3: TGTGCCACCAGGGCTAGCGGGAGTTACGAGCAGTTCTTC.

In this sample, this clonotype turned up many times. V usage is TRBV6-5 and J usage is TRBJ2-5, with D uncertain. Germline V gene sequence: CDR1 MNHEY, CDR2 SVGAGI. The V gene lost 4 bases and the J gene lost 2 bases, with 11 bases spanning the gap. This CDR3 is 14 amino acids long. The chain's CDR3 is CASSWGNGQETQYF. CDR3 nucleotide sequence: TGTGCCAGCAGTTGGGGAAACGGGCAAGAGACCCAGTACTTC.

Many counts were recorded for this clonotype. The chain links TRBV12-3 or TRBV12-4 to TRBJ2-1; D is uncertain. V lost 4 bases and J 9 bases, leaving 13 bases between the germline ends. The CDR3 extends over 13 amino acids. Here the CDR3 reads CASSWLTGSEQFF. The DNA of the CDR3 is TGTGCCAGCAGTTGGTTGACCGGGTCTGAGCAGTTCTTC.

This clonotype was seen more than once but under ten times. The chain couples TRBV12-3 or TRBV12-4 to TRBJ2-5; TRBD2 agrees at 9 bases. After removal of 6 bases from V and 2 bases from J, the junction contained 7 bases not matched to a gene. CDR3 length: 15 residues. The CDR3: CASSPRREGQETQYF. The CDR3 DNA follows: TGTGCCAGCAGCCCCCGGCGGGAGGGACAAGAGACCCAGTACTTC.

This clonotype was observed a few times. V gene TRBV14 combines with J gene TRBJ2-1, with 8 bases fitting TRBD2. Germline V gene data show CDR1 as SGHDN and CDR2 as FVKESK. J gave up 5 bases and V 4 bases, and 7 bases lay outside the gene matches. This CDR3 is 15 amino acids long. CDR3 DNA: TGTGCCAGCAGCCCGTGGACTAGCCTTAACAATGAGCAGTTCTTC. Protein product: CASSPWTSLNNEQFF.

This clonotype was seen repeatedly, ten times or more. The V call is TRBV27, the J call TRBJ2-7; 7 nucleotides line up with TRBD1. The CDR3 has 15 amino acids. Germline lookup yields CDR1 MNHEY and CDR2 SMNVEV (reference sequence). The V gene end was trimmed by 5 bases and the J gene end by 4 bases; junction bases not matched to a gene: 11. The chain's CDR3 is CASSRTGTANYEQYF. The CDR3 DNA follows: TGTGCCAGCAGTCGCACTGGGACAGCGAATTACGAGCAGTACTTC.

The chain joins TRBV5-1 to TRBJ2-3; D is possibly TRBD2 (6 bases). The CDR3 spans 17 residues. Trimming stripped 2 bases from V and 0 bases from J, with 16 bases between. CDR1 and CDR2 from the germline V gene are SGHRS and YFSETQ. Here the CDR3 reads CASSFSAGPPSTDTQYF. For the CDR3, the DNA is TGCGCCAGCAGCTTTTCGGCGGGACCCCCTAGCACAGATACGCAGTATTTT.

In its sample, this clonotype was seen a few times. V usage is TRBV12-3 or TRBV12-4 and J usage is TRBJ1-5; D is perhaps TRBD1 (5 bases). The CDR3 is 14 amino acids. V dropped 2 bases and J dropped 5 bases, with 10 bases sitting between them. CDR3 sequence: CASSLRGVDQPQHF. DNA of the CDR3: TGTGCCAGCAGTTTACGGGGGGTGGATCAGCCCCAGCATTTT.

This clonotype was detected a few times. This rearrangement joins TRBV12-3 or TRBV12-4 to TRBJ2-1; the D gene is possibly TRBD2 (6 bases). The CDR3 runs 16 residues. V gave up 3 bases and J gave up 2 bases, with 14 bases separating them. Here the CDR3 reads CASSFEREVAYNEQFF. The CDR3 DNA sequence: TGTGCCAGCAGTTTTGAAAGGGAGGTTGCCTACAATGAGCAGTTCTTC.

This clonotype was seen a few times. This sequence joins TRBV18 and TRBJ1-3; 7 positions agree with TRBD1. The CDR3 runs 15 residues. The germline V gene encodes CDR1 KGHSH and CDR2 LQKENI. Germline trimming cut 3 bases from V and 0 bases from J; bases unmatched to any gene: 2. This CDR3 is CASSPGTVSGNTIYF. DNA for the CDR3: TGTGCCAGCTCACCCGGGACAGTCTCTGGAAACACCATATATTTT.

The chain joins TRBV6-5 to TRBJ2-1, with 10 bases fitting TRBD2. Trimming removed 4 bases from V and 3 bases from J; junction bases left unmatched: 9. The germline V gene has CDR1 MNHEY and CDR2 SVGAGI. This CDR3 has 17 residues. The CDR3 nucleotides read TGTGCCAGCAGTTCGACCTTAGCGGGGGGTCACTACAATGAGCAGTTCTTC. It yields the protein CASSSTLAGGHYNEQFF.

The chain is built from TRBV5-1 and TRBJ2-7; weak D call: TRBD1 (7 bases). The germline V gene encodes CDR1 SGHRS and CDR2 YFSETQ. The V and J ends lost 0 bases and 5 bases respectively, with 12 bases between them. The CDR3 spans 14 residues. CDR3 protein: CASSLGLGGDEQYF. The DNA of the CDR3 is TGCGCCAGCAGCTTGGGACTAGGGGGCGACGAGCAGTACTTC.

The chain has TRBV20-1 and TRBJ2-7, with 11 bases matching TRBD2. The CDR3 totals 20 residues. The V gene's germline CDR1 is DFQATT and CDR2 SNEGSKA (reference sequence). V dropped 6 bases and J dropped 2; count of bases not matched to a gene: 24. CDR3: CSARNDRQGLASGGTYEQYF. The CDR3 region has the DNA TGCAGTGCGAGGAATGACAGGCAGGGGCTCGCTAGCGGGGGGACCTACGAGCAGTACTTC.

This clonotype appeared a single time. The CDR3 sequence: CASSDRRAEETQYF. The CDR3 bases are TGTGCCAGCAGTGACAGGCGGGCAGAAGAGACCCAGTACTTC. The rearrangement uses TRBV2 and TRBJ2-5; the D gene is possibly TRBD2 (5 bases). Germline-derived CDR1 and CDR2 are SNHLY and FYNNEI. Trimming shortened V by 3 bases and J by 3 bases, and 11 bases separated the two germline ends. This CDR3 spans 14 amino acids.

This clonotype was seen a handful of times. This rearrangement joins TRBV20-1 to TRBJ2-7; possibly TRBD2 for D (5 bases). This CDR3 region has 14 residues. Germline values: CDR1 DFQATT, CDR2 SNEGSKA (reference sequence). V was pared by 3 bases and J by 4 bases, with 16 bases between. CDR3 sequence reads: CSASLHGENYEQYV. DNA of the CDR3: TGCAGTGCTAGTTTGCACGGGGAGAATTACGAGCAGTACGTC.